This TCR beta chain was sequenced for a study of cytomegalovirus exposure and HLA in healthy donors. Findings and limits, study-wide: A subsequent analysis found that TCR clusters from the first cohort also tended to co-occur in the 110 or so validation repertoires, with around 94% of cluster scores above 0.

The validation cohort, a group of 90 to 150 subjects, included the donors and was separate from the roughly 670-subject first cohort. Method: immunoSEQ multiplex PCR; TCRdb's copy keeps in-frame clones and lacks some. The data contain about 130,000 clones, 75% to 90% of them singletons. About this clone: Antigen specificity is unknown.

The sequenced material came from PBMCs. The origin of this receptor is a woman aged 18 to 35 in good health and CMV-seropositive.

The CDR3 DNA is TGCGCCAGCAGCCAAGCGACAGTCACTGAAGCTTTCTTT. Encoded protein: CASSQATVTEAFF. The genes are TRBV4-3 and TRBJ1-1; a possible D gene is TRBD1 (5 bases). V was pared by 1 base and J by 4 bases, with 7 bases between. The CDR3 sequence is 13 residues long. Germline CDR1 is LGHNA and CDR2 is YSLEER.